Listed below are T cell receptor beta chains from one sample, sequenced in a study of breast tumors, draining lymph nodes, adjacent tissues. TCRdb ran MiXCR on the multiplex PCR reads and lists one entry per CDR3 protein. The profile covers 170,000 or so distinct CDR3 sequences, with roughly 30% appearing a single time and 3.5% to 4.5% taken by the ten largest. Sequencing was performed on axillary lymph node tissue. The receptors originated from a female donor with breast cancer. Some clones in this sample may be carry-over from other donors' samples. The CDR3 runs from the conserved cysteine through the conserved F or W. The D gene is left open where the match is weak. Clone size is given for some rows only: seen once, a few or many times, or a class if the clone is expanded.

clone_size j_call d_call v_call cdr3_aa cdr3_nt
many TRBJ1-2 NA TRBV25-1 CASSEPPAGGYTF TGTGCCAGCAGTGAGCCACCGGCCGGGGGCTACACCTTC
many TRBJ2-3 NA TRBV12-3/TRBV12-4 CASRNPGPGDTDTQYF TGTGCCAGCAGGAACCCGGGGCCAGGAGACACAGATACGCAGTATTTT
many TRBJ2-2 NA TRBV14 CASSQRQPNTGELFF TGTGCCAGCAGCCAACGACAGCCCAACACCGGGGAGCTGTTTTTT
many TRBJ1-2 NA TRBV19 CASSMGSRAGRGYTF TGTGCCAGTAGTATGGGGTCAAGGGCCGGAAGAGGCTACACCTTC
many TRBJ1-3 TRBD1 TRBV5-4 CASSWGGQISGNTIYF TGTGCCAGCAGCTGGGGGGGACAGATCTCTGGAAACACCATATATTTT
many TRBJ2-7 TRBD2 TRBV20-1 CSARSGGVYEQYF TGCAGTGCTAGGTCGGGGGGAGTATACGAGCAGTACTTC
many TRBJ1-2 TRBD1 TRBV5-1 CASSLGPQGTDLGGYTF TGCGCCAGCAGCTTGGGCCCACAGGGGACAGATTTAGGTGGCTACACCTTC
once TRBJ2-2 NA TRBV2 CASSDAGYTGNTGELFF TGTGCCAGCAGTGATGCGGGGTATACTGGAAACACCGGGGAGCTGTTTTTT
NA TRBJ2-3 NA TRBV6-1 CASSEARRVSGADTQYF TGTGCCAGCAGTGAGGCTAGGAGGGTATCAGGGGCAGATACGCAGTATTTT
many TRBJ1-5 NA TRBV18 CASSLGSGPQGEPQHF TGTGCCAGCTCACTCGGCTCCGGGCCCCAAGGTGAGCCCCAGCATTTT
many TRBJ2-7 TRBD2 TRBV18 CASSRTSGSLDEQYF TGTGCCAGCTCACGGACTAGCGGGAGTCTCGACGAGCAGTACTTC
many TRBJ2-5 NA TRBV24-1 CATSSRPGETQYF TGTGCCACCAGCTCACGGCCGGGGGAGACCCAGTACTTC
few TRBJ2-1 TRBD2 TRBV11-2 CAGSLEGLADYNEQFF TGTGCCGGCAGCTTAGAGGGACTAGCGGACTACAATGAGCAGTTCTTC
many TRBJ1-5 TRBD1 TRBV5-8 CASSTHDRGIQPQHF TGTGCCAGCAGTACCCATGACAGGGGGATTCAGCCCCAGCATTTT
many TRBJ2-5 NA TRBV7-3 CASSLVGGSGQETQYF TGTGCCAGCAGCTTAGTGGGGGGCAGTGGACAAGAGACCCAGTACTTC